The 32 T cell receptor beta chains below were found in one sample sequenced in a study of circulating and synovial CD4+ cells in juvenile arthritis. This table comes from immunoSEQ multiplex PCR, and its TCRdb copy is limited to in-frame clones, with some not included. The sample lists thousands of clones, around 83% occurring once. The sample comprised CD4+ T cells from synovial fluid. These receptors were obtained from a human donor with juvenile idiopathic arthritis.

The rearrangement links TRBV19 to TRBJ1-1; 9 nucleotides match TRBD1. Germline V CDR1 and CDR2: LNHDA, SQIVND (reference sequence). This CDR3 contains 15 residues. The ends lost 3 bases at V and 6 bases at J; junction bases unmatched: 8. The CDR3 DNA reads TGTGCCAGTAGTATCTCGACAGGGGGAAATTCTGAAGCTTTCTTT. Protein product: CASSISTGGNSEAFF.

V usage is TRBV28 and J usage is TRBJ2-2; tentative D call: TRBD2 (7 bases). The length of the CDR3 is 15 residues. Trimming left V 2 bases short and J 4 bases short, with 11 bases between. CDR1 and CDR2 (germline): MDHEN, SYDVKM. The CDR3 loop reads CASSLGRGGTGELFF. CDR3 bases: TGTGCCAGCAGTTTAGGGAGGGGGGGCACCGGGGAGCTGTTTTTT.

The chain is built from TRBV27 and TRBJ1-2; 9 bases agree with TRBD1. This CDR3 is 15 amino acids long. Germline V gives CDR1 MNHEY, CDR2 SMNVEV (reference sequence). The V gene end was trimmed by 4 bases and the J gene end by 8 bases; junction bases not matched to a gene: 11. The CDR3 nucleotides are TGTGCCAGCAGTTCCCAACAGGGGGCAGTTGGCGGCTACACCTTC. Encoded protein: CASSSQQGAVGGYTF.

This chain joins TRBV14 and TRBJ2-5; maybe TRBD2 (5 bases). Trimming removed 0 bases from V and 7 bases from J, with 21 bases in between. Germline lookup yields CDR1 SGHDN and CDR2 FVKESK. This CDR3 has 17 residues. The DNA of the CDR3 is TGTGCCAGCAGCCAAGAAGGGCCCGGGATCCCCTGGGGGACCCAGTACTTC. This sequence encodes CASSQEGPGIPWGTQYF.

CDR3 in amino acids: CASSLFSGRQGKETQYF. The CDR3 region has the DNA TGTGCCAGCAGCTTGTTTAGCGGGAGACAGGGAAAAGAGACCCAGTACTTC. V gene TRBV5-6 combines with J gene TRBJ2-5; TRBD2 agrees at 9 bases. Per the germline V gene, CDR1 is SGHDT and CDR2 is YYEEEE. CDR3 length equals 17 residues. V shed 1 base and J 3 bases; nucleotides not matched to a gene: 10.

This clone was picked up a small number of times. This CDR3 is CASSLDMMDRGIRTQYF. DNA for the CDR3: TGTGCCAGCAGCTTAGATATGATGGACAGGGGCATAAGGACCCAGTACTTC. The gene calls are TRBV11-2 and TRBJ2-5; TRBD1 aligns across 9 bases. Germline CDR1 is SGHAT and CDR2 is FQNNGV. This CDR3 is built from 17 residues. Trimming removed 0 bases from V and 7 bases from J; junction bases left unmatched: 12.

This rearrangement joins TRBV7-8 to TRBJ2-3; TRBD2 agrees at 10 bases. V lost 4 bases and J lost 2; bases outside the gene matches: 6. CDR1 is SGHVS, CDR2 FQNEAQ, per germline. The CDR3 has 16 amino acids. CDR3 nucleotide sequence: TGTGCCAGCAGCTACACTGGGACTAGCGCCACAGATACGCAGTATTTT. Amino acid sequence: CASSYTGTSATDTQYF.

This clone has a single count. The rearrangement links TRBV27 to TRBJ1-1; 8 bases fit TRBD1. The CDR3 extends over 14 amino acids. The J segment lost 1 base and the V segment lost 8 bases, leaving 6 bases of the junction unmatched. Germline V gene lookup returns CDR1 MNHEY and CDR2 SMNVEV (reference sequence). The DNA of the CDR3 is TGTGCCAGCCGTTCAGGGGGCACGAACACTGAAGCTTTCTTT. It is translated as CASRSGGTNTEAFF.

This chain connects TRBV10-2 to TRBJ1-1; no firm D call. CDR1 and CDR2 (germline): WSHSY, SAAADI. Trimming took off 2 bases at V and 5 bases at J, with 18 bases between the two ends. The CDR3 loop spans 16 amino acids. This CDR3 reads CASSEQLGPERTEAFF. CDR3 DNA: TGCGCCAGCAGTGAGCAATTAGGGCCTGAGCGGACTGAAGCTTTCTTT.

The J gene is TRBJ1-5, the V gene TRBV7-2, with a weak D call TRBD1 (6 bases). This CDR3 is built from 14 residues. Trimming took 3 bases from V and 2 from J, leaving 8 bases between them. The V gene's germline CDR1 is SGHTA and CDR2 FQGNSA. CDR3 DNA: TGTGCCAGCAGCTTTTACAGGGGCAATCAGCCCCAGCATTTT. Translating it yields CASSFYRGNQPQHF.

In DNA form, the CDR3 reads TGTGCCACCAGCAGAGAGCGAGGCCAGACTAATACGCAGTATTTT. Translation: CATSRERGQTNTQYF. The V and J genes are TRBV15 and TRBJ2-3; D perhaps matches TRBD2 (5 bases). CDR1 and CDR2 (germline): LNHNV, YYDKDF (reference sequence). This CDR3 is 15 amino acids long. V was clipped by 0 bases and J by 7 bases, with 14 bases between them. Together with reference TRBV15 and TRBJ2-3, the CDR3 gives the full variable domain: DAMVIQNPRYQVTQFGKPVTLSCSQTLNHNVMYWYQQKSSQAPKLLFHYYDKDFNNEADTPDNFQSRRPNTSFCFLDIRSPGLGDTAMYLCATSRERGQTNTQYFGPGTRLTVL.

The V call is TRBV10-3, the J call TRBJ2-3; 14 bases agree with TRBD2. The CDR3 length is 15 residues. J lost 2 bases, V lost 8 bases, and 3 bases had no gene match. From germline, CDR1 is ENHRY and CDR2 SYGVKD. The CDR3: CAIGLAGGITDTQYF. CDR3 sequence (DNA): TGTGCCATCGGACTAGCGGGGGGCATCACAGATACGCAGTATTTT.

V gene TRBV10-3 combines with J gene TRBJ1-1, with TRBD1 identical over 8 bases. Trimming at V came to 10 bases and at J to 0 bases, leaving 7 bases not matched to a gene. The germline V gene encodes CDR1 ENHRY and CDR2 SYGVKD. The CDR3 covers 14 residues. This CDR3 is CATRGREMNTEAFF. The CDR3 DNA follows: TGTGCCACCAGGGGGCGGGAAATGAACACTGAAGCTTTCTTT.

The J gene is TRBJ1-2, the V gene TRBV6-1; D might be TRBD1 (5 bases). CDR1 and CDR2 from the germline V gene are MNHNS and SASEGT. The CDR3 consists of 13 residues. Trimming cost V 6 bases and J 4 bases, with 12 bases left between them. CDR3 loop: CASSAGTRYGYTF. The CDR3 region has the DNA TGTGCCAGCAGCGCCGGGACTCGCTATGGCTACACCTTC.

The DNA for the CDR3 is TGTGCCAGCAGGGGGACAGGGACTAGCAATCAGCCCCAGCATTTT. Protein product: CASRGTGTSNQPQHF. The V call is TRBV6-1, the J call TRBJ1-5, with 9 bases identical to TRBD1. CDR3 length: 15 residues. J was trimmed by 0 bases and V by 6 bases; bases with no gene match: 3. Germline CDR1 and CDR2: MNHNS and SASEGT.

The J gene is TRBJ1-1, the V gene TRBV7-6; D remains unclear. The germline V gene encodes CDR1 SGHVS and CDR2 FNYEAQ. Trimming shortened V by 1 base and J by 1 base, and 7 bases separated the two germline ends. This CDR3 is built from 14 residues. The CDR3 coding sequence is TGTGCCAGCAGCTTAGATTGGGCGAACACTGAAGCTTTCTTT. Translating gives CASSLDWANTEAFF.

The chain recombines TRBV30 with TRBJ2-7; D remains unclear. The CDR3 has 11 amino acids. Trimming stripped 1 base from V and 4 bases from J, with 5 bases between. The germline V gene has CDR1 GTSNPN and CDR2 SVGIG (reference sequence). The CDR3 region has the DNA TGTGCCTGGAGTGGGCGGTACGAGCAGTACTTC. As protein: CAWSGRYEQYF.

The chain employs TRBV5-1 and TRBJ1-4, with D maybe TRBD1 (6 bases). Germline CDR1 is SGHRS and CDR2 is YFSETQ. The CDR3 has 14 residues. Trimming removed 0 bases at V and 6 bases at J, with 9 bases between. CDR3 amino acids: CASSLEGGDEKLFF. In nucleotides, the CDR3 is TGCGCCAGCAGCTTGGAAGGGGGGGATGAAAAACTGTTTTTT.

This chain uses TRBV5-1 with TRBJ2-3; maybe TRBD1 (5 bases). Trimming cost V 0 bases and J 6 bases, with 11 bases left between them. Germline V lookup: CDR1 SGHRS, CDR2 YFSETQ. This CDR3 spans 14 amino acids. The CDR3 region is CASSLAGAGDTQYF. CDR3 coding DNA: TGCGCCAGCAGCTTGGCTGGGGCCGGCGATACGCAGTATTTT.

This chain uses TRBV10-3 with TRBJ1-2; 8 bases agree with TRBD1. The V gene's germline CDR1 is ENHRY and CDR2 SYGVKD. V lost 6 bases, J lost 6 bases, and 9 bases stayed unmatched. The CDR3 spans 14 residues. The CDR3, as DNA: TGTGCCATCAGCCTTCTAGACAGGGGAGATGGCTACACCTTC. Protein product: CAISLLDRGDGYTF.

The chain joins TRBV5-1 to TRBJ2-1; D unclear. Trimming stripped 3 bases from V and 4 bases from J, with 8 bases between. The CDR3 has 13 amino acids. Germline loops: CDR1 SGHRS, CDR2 YFSETQ. CDR3 residues: CASSSLEYNEQFF. The DNA for the CDR3 is TGCGCCAGCAGCTCTCTCGAGTACAATGAGCAGTTCTTC. Using reference TRBV5-1 and TRBJ2-1 for the parts outside the CDR3, the full variable domain is KAGVTQTPRYLIKTRGQQVTLSCSPISGHRSVSWYQQTPGQGLQFLFEYFSETQRNKGNFPGRFSGRQFSNSRSEMNVSTLELGDSALYLCASSSLEYNEQFFGPGTRLTVL.

This clone was found once. CDR3 sequence (DNA): TGTGCCAGCTCACCGAGTAGGGACAAGTTCTCCTACGAGCAGTACTTC. Residues: CASSPSRDKFSYEQYF. The chain is built from TRBV18 and TRBJ2-7; perhaps TRBD1 as D (6 bases). The germline V gene encodes CDR1 KGHSH and CDR2 LQKENI. CDR3 length: 16 amino acids. Trimming left V 3 bases short and J 0 bases short, with 15 bases between.

This clone was counted a single time. The genes are TRBV5-1 and TRBJ2-2, with 9 bases fitting TRBD1. After removal of 7 bases from V and 6 bases from J, the junction contained 7 bases not matched to a gene. The CDR3 runs 14 residues. The germline CDR1 and CDR2 sequences are SGHRS and YFSETQ. The CDR3 bases are TGCGCCAGCGATCGGGACAGGGAAGCCGGGGAGCTGTTTTTT. Its translation is CASDRDREAGELFF. Full variable domain (missing parts from reference TRBV5-1 and TRBJ2-2): KAGVTQTPRYLIKTRGQQVTLSCSPISGHRSVSWYQQTPGQGLQFLFEYFSETQRNKGNFPGRFSGRQFSNSRSEMNVSTLELGDSALYLCASDRDREAGELFFGEGSRLTVL.

V usage is TRBV9 and J usage is TRBJ2-1; a possible D gene is TRBD2 (6 bases). The V end was cut by 1 base, the J end by 5 bases, with 13 bases between. Germline CDR1 reads SGDLS; CDR2 reads YYNGEE. The CDR3 is 15 amino acids. CDR3 amino acids: CASSVMLAVNNEQFF. The CDR3 region has the DNA TGTGCCAGCAGCGTAATGTTAGCGGTAAACAATGAGCAGTTCTTC.

The chain recombines TRBV7-2 with TRBJ2-5; D perhaps matches TRBD2 (7 bases). Per germline, CDR1 SGHTA and CDR2 FQGNSA. The CDR3 spans 15 residues. Trimming shortened V by 4 bases and J by 1 base, and 13 bases separated the two germline ends. CDR3 loop: CASSWGGAPQETQYF. CDR3 DNA sequence: TGTGCCAGCAGCTGGGGGGGGGCGCCCCAAGAGACCCAGTACTTC. Variable domain in full (rest from reference TRBV7-2 and TRBJ2-5): GAGVSQSPSNKVTEKGKDVELRCDPISGHTALYWYRQSLGQGLEFLIYFQGNSAPDKSGLPSDRFSAERTGGSVSTLTIQRTQQEDSAVYLCASSWGGAPQETQYFGPGTRLLVL.

The V and J genes are TRBV7-2 and TRBJ2-5; D unresolved. CDR3 length equals 13 residues. In germline, CDR1 is SGHTA, CDR2 FQGNSA. Trimming pared 0 bases from V and 5 bases from J, leaving 7 bases between. The DNA of the CDR3 is TGTGCCAGCAGCTTAGCATCACGGGAGACCCAGTACTTC. Protein: CASSLASRETQYF.

V usage is TRBV19 and J usage is TRBJ1-5, with D possibly matching TRBD1 (6 bases). The CDR3 runs to 16 residues. Germline CDR1 reads LNHDA; CDR2 reads SQIVND (reference sequence). Deletions cut 6 bases from V and 0 bases from J, with 15 bases between. The CDR3 coding sequence is TGTGCCAGTAGCAACCGGGACACCATTAGCAATCAGCCCCAGCATTTT. Its translation is CASSNRDTISNQPQHF.

The DNA for the CDR3 is TGTGCCAGCAGCTTAAAAGCAGGGATCCAAGAGACCCAGTACTTC. Translating it yields CASSLKAGIQETQYF. This chain uses TRBV11-3 with TRBJ2-5; the D gene is possibly TRBD1 (5 bases). V lost 2 bases and J lost 1, with 11 bases in between. The CDR3 has 15 residues. From germline, CDR1 is SGHNT and CDR2 YENEEA.

The chain uses TRBV28 and TRBJ1-2, with D possibly being TRBD1 (5 bases). V gave up 5 bases and J gave up 5 bases, with 12 bases separating them. Germline assignment: CDR1 MDHEN and CDR2 SYDVKM. This CDR3 region has 13 residues. CDR3 bases: TGTGCCAGCAGTAACGGCGGGGGGTATGGCTACACCTTC. Protein sequence: CASSNGGGYGYTF.

The chain joins TRBV5-1 to TRBJ2-3; possibly TRBD1 for D (6 bases). The CDR3 loop spans 14 amino acids. In germline, CDR1 is SGHRS, CDR2 YFSETQ. V was cut by 4 bases and J by 4 bases, with 13 bases left in between. CDR3 loop: CASSPQGSSDTQYF. The CDR3 coding sequence is TGCGCCAGCAGCCCCCAGGGGAGTTCAGATACGCAGTATTTT.

The rearrangement joins TRBV7-6 to TRBJ2-5; D is perhaps TRBD1 (6 bases). The germline gives CDR1 SGHVS, CDR2 FNYEAQ. CDR3 length equals 14 residues. V was trimmed by 5 bases and J by 0 bases, leaving 10 bases between them. For the CDR3, the DNA is TGTGCCAGCAGCGCAACAGGGAACCAAGAGACCCAGTACTTC. Its protein product is CASSATGNQETQYF. The entire variable domain, with the rest obtained from reference TRBV7-6 and TRBJ2-5, is as follows: GAGVSQSPRYKVTKRGQDVALRCDPISGHVSLYWYRQALGQGPEFLTYFNYEAQQDKSGLPNDRFSAERPEGSISTLTIQRTEQRDSAMYRCASSATGNQETQYFGPGTRLLVL.

The chain carries TRBV5-1 and TRBJ2-5, with D tentatively TRBD2 (5 bases). The germline CDR1 and CDR2 sequences are SGHRS and YFSETQ. Trimming pared 0 bases from V and 4 bases from J, leaving 7 bases between. The CDR3 loop spans 13 amino acids. The CDR3 DNA is TGCGCCAGCAGCTTGGGGGGAGTAGAGACCCAGTACTTC. Encoded protein: CASSLGGVETQYF.